The 3 T cell receptor beta chains in this list originate from one sample, sequenced in a study of blood T cell repertoires in COVID-19. Method: immunoSEQ multiplex PCR; TCRdb's copy keeps in-frame clones and lacks some. This table has approximately 180,000 clones, 88% appearing once. The sequenced material came from peripheral blood. These receptors originate from a middle-aged man with active or convalescent COVID-19.

The chain employs TRBV12-5 and TRBJ1-4; D is unclear. Trimming pared 3 bases from V and 0 bases from J, leaving 26 bases between. CDR3 length: 21 residues. Germline V gene data show CDR1 as LGHNT and CDR2 as FRNRAP. The CDR3 here is CASGLQSKHNSHPATNEKLFF. Written as DNA, the CDR3 is TGTGCTAGTGGTTTACAGAGCAAGCATAACTCCCACCCCGCAACTAATGAAAAACTGTTTTTT.

This chain joins TRBV19 and TRBJ1-1; D is possibly TRBD1 (6 bases). Germline CDR1 is LNHDA and CDR2 is SQIVND (reference sequence). V gave up 7 bases and J gave up 0 bases, with 12 bases separating them. The CDR3 totals 14 residues. The CDR3 reads CASTQDRLNTEAFF. The DNA of the CDR3 is TGTGCCAGTACCCAGGACAGATTGAACACTGAAGCTTTCTTT.

The chain joins TRBV3-1 (or the pseudogene TRBV3-2) to TRBJ1-1; D unresolved. V lost 1 base and J 2 bases, leaving 8 bases between the germline ends. The V gene's germline CDR1 is LGHDT and CDR2 YNNKEL (reference sequence). The length of the CDR3 is 14 residues. DNA for the CDR3: TGTGCCAGCAGCCAAGGGGCAGTCAACACTGAAGCTTTCTTT. Its protein product is CASSQGAVNTEAFF.